This T cell receptor (beta chain) was obtained from a study of T cells after yellow fever vaccination (dated by TCRdb to about 2019). Regarding the research as a whole: The SMART-Seq v4 Ultra Low Input RNA kit was used to prepare libraries from fractions with low cell numbers. The cohort comprised two healthy male donors, one aged 18 to 29 and one aged 30 to 40 years. Blood samples were taken at several timepoints before and after primary and secondary immunization, and bulk PBMC replicates and cell subsets were isolated. To follow T-cell clones before and after both primary and booster YFV17D yellow fever vaccination, bulk TCR alpha and beta repertoires underwent longitudinal sequencing. What the work shows at the level of the full study, not this receptor alone: Computational filtering was needed because FACS-sorted repertoires could contain abundant contaminating clonotypes from the bulk population. Compared with the primary T-cell response, the secondary T-cell response was faster but weaker, reaching its peak on day 5 rather than on day 15. Most clones expanded after primary vaccination were re-detected after the booster (approximately 96% of CD4 and 80% to 90% of CD8), suggesting broad memory maintenance. Only two donors were included in the study, so the extent to which the findings can be generalized is limited. A small share of clonotypes occurred in both CD4 and CD8 compartments, likely arising from convergent recombination.

TCR cDNA was made using 5'RACE template switching, a step that added a universal primer site and unique molecular identifiers. Priming for cDNA synthesis came from both the TCR alpha and TCR beta constant segments. Libraries were amplified in two PCR steps, with sample barcodes and sequencing adapters added in the second step. Sequencing of libraries was done on Illumina HiSeq 2500 (2x100 bp) or NovaSeq (2x150 bp). The original pipeline was this. Demultiplexing of reads and collapsing into UMI consensus sequences were performed with MIGEC, and V(D)J alignment was carried out with MiXCR. Using edgeR on replicate PBMC samples, clonotypes were called vaccine-responding if FDR was below 0.01 and the log2 fold change was above 5 up to day 15. Each bulk clonotype was labeled CD4 or CD8 based on which sequenced repertoire, CD4 or CD8, contained the clonotype at higher abundance. The public reads were reanalyzed by TCRdb: fastp trimming at Q25, MiXCR alignment, in-frame beta chains only. Each CDR3 protein appears once, grouped with its most common genes and DNA. What appears here as the V and J calls and clone size reflects TCRdb's work, not the paper's. This sample lists 610,000 or so distinct CDR3 sequences; roughly 12% were detected once. The biggest ten clones account for 14% to 15% of the sample.

According to the study, the label for this sample's treatment or condition signals: live attenuated yellow fever vaccine strain. At each blood-draw timepoint, two biological replicates of bulk PBMCs were collected. PBMCs were isolated from peripheral blood using a standard Ficoll-Paque protocol. TriZol was used to extract RNA from bulk PBMCs, from CD4 and CD8 fractions, and from dextramer-positive and dextramer-negative fractions. As for this clonotype: It lacks a known antigen. No base qualities exist here, and no much larger clone lies one base off it.

The material was PBMCs, obtained on the day of the yellow fever booster vaccination. The origin of this receptor is a man under 40 who received the YFV17D yellow fever vaccine.

At the DNA level, the sequence is TGTGCCAGCAGCTTTTTCATTGGGTTCTCCTACGAGCAGTACTTC. Translated, it reads CASSFFIGFSYEQYF. The sequence joins TRBV7-9 to TRBJ2-7, with no confidently assigned D gene. The CDR3 runs 15 residues from the cysteine to the phenylalanine. The sequence is cut down to CDR3 DNA, 45 bases in frame from base 1. Looking up the germline V gene (reference sequence) yields CDR1 SEHNR and CDR2 FQNEAQ. V is shortened by 3 bases, J by 0 bases, and the region joining them spans 12 bases.